The following is a T cell receptor beta chain sequence with its context. The antigen is undetermined. The table came from immunoSEQ multiplex PCR; TCRdb's copy has only in-frame clones and leaves some out. Of around 150,000 clones listed, about 90% are singletons. The sample belongs to a study of T cell responses to AZD1222 COVID-19 vaccine. The study, taken as a whole, reports: In a largely white British group with more females than males, clonal diversity was possibly underestimated.

This sequence originates from an adult in good health. The material was peripheral blood, obtained on day 0 of AZD1222 vaccination.

CDR3 DNA sequence: TGTGCCAGCAGCTTAGATGAGAATCTCGGACAGGTGAACGGCTACACCTTC. As protein: CASSLDENLGQVNGYTF. V usage is TRBV11-2 and J usage is TRBJ1-2; TRBD1 aligns across 7 bases. Germline CDR1 is SGHAT and CDR2 is FQNNGV. The CDR3 extends over 17 amino acids. After removal of 0 bases from V and 8 bases from J, the junction contained 15 bases not matched to a gene. The whole variable domain, remainder taken from reference TRBV11-2 and TRBJ1-2, is EAGVAQSPRYKIIEKRQSVAFWCNPISGHATLYWYQQILGQGPKLLIQFQNNGVVDDSQLPKDRFSAERLKGVDSTLKIQPAKLEDSAVYLCASSLDENLGQVNGYTFGSGTRLTVV.